The 9 T cell receptor beta chains below all came from one sample that was sequenced in a study of cytomegalovirus exposure and HLA in healthy donors. A multiplex PCR was run with 60 Vbeta primers and 13 Jbeta primers. Profiling relied on immunoSEQ multiplex PCR, and the TCRdb table lists in-frame clones only, not all of them. The data contain 120,000 to 150,000 clones, 60% to 80% of them singletons. Material for sequencing was PBMCs. These receptors came from a male donor in good health and CMV-seronegative.

This sequence joins TRBV28 and TRBJ1-5, with 7 bases identical to TRBD1. CDR1 and CDR2 from the germline V gene are MDHEN and SYDVKM. The trim removed 2 bases at V and 3 bases at J, leaving 10 bases unmatched. The CDR3 sequence is 17 residues long. In DNA form, the CDR3 reads TGTGCCAGCAGTTTAGGGTCCGGGACAGCCGACAATCAGCCCCAGCATTTT. Translated, it gives CASSLGSGTADNQPQHF.

The rearrangement joins TRBV6-5 to TRBJ1-5; no clear D. The CDR3 is made up of 15 amino acids. CDR1 is MNHEY and CDR2 is SVGAGI in the germline V gene. The germline V and J ends were trimmed by 4 bases and 6 bases, with 16 bases remaining between them. CDR3 DNA: TGTGCCAGCAGTTTTTCCGGGTCGGGAGGTCAGCCCCAGCATTTT. It encodes CASSFSGSGGQPQHF.

The CDR3 sequence is CASSPSGGNTEAFF. The CDR3 coding sequence is TGTGCCAGCTCACCCTCCGGGGGGAACACTGAAGCTTTCTTT. The chain links TRBV18 to TRBJ1-1; possibly TRBD1 for D (5 bases). V was trimmed by 3 bases and J by 1 base, leaving 9 bases between them. This CDR3 region has 14 residues. CDR1 and CDR2 from the germline V gene are KGHSH and LQKENI.

The V call is TRBV29-1, the J call TRBJ1-5; D unresolved. The germline V gene has CDR1 SQVTM and CDR2 ANQGSEA. Trimming removed 7 bases from V and 1 base from J, with 11 bases in between. CDR3 length: 13 amino acids. CDR3 in DNA: TGCAGCGCTGGCGGGGAGAGCAATCAGCCCCAGCATTTT. It is translated as CSAGGESNQPQHF.

This clone has only one observation. The chain employs TRBV4-3 and TRBJ2-1, with a possible D match to TRBD2 (6 bases). With 3 bases removed from V and 5 bases from J, the gap between germline ends came to 14 bases. This CDR3 comprises 15 residues. Looked up from germline, CDR1 is LGHNA and CDR2 is YSLEER. The CDR3 bases are TGCGCCAGCAGCCAGGAGGGATCAGGGAACAATGAGCAGTTCTTC. Its translation: CASSQEGSGNNEQFF.

The chain uses TRBV6-1 and TRBJ1-1; D is undetermined. Trimming stripped 6 bases from V and 0 bases from J, with 11 bases between. This CDR3 has 14 residues. The germline gives CDR1 MNHNS, CDR2 SASEGT. The CDR3 reads CASRPGSVNTEAFF. CDR3 DNA sequence: TGTGCCAGCAGACCAGGATCTGTGAACACTGAAGCTTTCTTT.

The chain uses TRBV27 and TRBJ2-7, with 7 bases identical to TRBD2. CDR1 and CDR2 from the germline V gene are MNHEY and SMNVEV (reference sequence). This CDR3 is 16 amino acids long. The junction had 13 bases not matched to a gene; V was cut back by 6 bases and J by 2 bases. The CDR3 DNA reads as TGTGCCAGCAGCCCGTCGGCGGGGGAAGAGCCCTACGAGCAGTACTTC. Amino acid sequence: CASSPSAGEEPYEQYF.

This clone occurred once. The genes are TRBV23-1 and TRBJ1-2; D gene unclear. TRBV23-1 qualifies as an ORF whose function is uncertain. Trimming left V 6 bases short and J 8 bases short, with 19 bases between. This CDR3 region has 14 residues. CDR3 coding DNA: TGCGCCAGCAGCCATAGGGCGGGAACGGGAGGCTACACCTTC. Translation gives CASSHRAGTGGYTF.

This clone showed up just a few times. This sequence joins TRBV4-1 and TRBJ1-1, with D hard to call. CDR3 length equals 14 residues. Trimming took off 7 bases at V and 0 bases at J, with 12 bases between the two ends. Looked up from germline, CDR1 is MGHRA and CDR2 is YSYEKL. The CDR3 DNA reads as TGCGCCAGCACCGTCCCGGAGGTGAACACTGAAGCTTTCTTT. Translation: CASTVPEVNTEAFF.